Listed below are T cell receptor beta chains from one sample, sequenced in a study of intratumoral heterogeneity in liver cancer. Sequencing used immunoSEQ multiplex PCR; TCRdb keeps in-frame clones, though not all of them. Of 5,000 to 8,000 clones listed, around two thirds are singletons. The sequencing used tumor tissue, collected before any cancer treatment. These receptors all stem from a woman aged 70-85 years with hepatocellular carcinoma. CDR3s include the opening cysteine and the closing phenylalanine or tryptophan. Fields, in order: D gene, V gene, J gene, clone size, CDR3 protein, CDR3 DNA. The D gene is left open where the match is weak. Some rows have no size entry. The others give once, few or many, or a class for an expanded clone.

NA,TRBV7-2,TRBJ1-3,NA,CASSLEGVLGNTIYF,TGTGCCAGCAGCTTAGAGGGAGTACTTGGAAACACCATATATTTT
TRBD1,TRBV9,TRBJ1-1,NA,CASSRGQANTEAFF,TGTGCCAGCAGCAGGGGACAGGCGAACACTGAAGCTTTCTTT
TRBD1,TRBV7-2,TRBJ1-6,NA,CASSYRQGGGSPLHF,TGTGCCAGCAGCTATCGACAGGGAGGAGGATCACCCCTCCACTTT
NA,TRBV6-5,TRBJ2-1,NA,CASRRARSYNEQFF,TGTGCCAGCAGGAGGGCTAGGTCCTACAATGAGCAGTTCTTC
NA,TRBV7-9,TRBJ1-5,NA,CASSGVGQPQHF,TGTGCCAGCTCAGGGGTGGGTCAGCCCCAGCATTTT
NA,TRBV27,TRBJ2-7,NA,CASSSRAPSSYEQYF,TGTGCCAGCAGTTCCCGGGCCCCGAGCTCCTACGAGCAGTACTTC
NA,TRBV18,TRBJ2-6,few,CASSGDSGANVLTF,TGTGCCAGCTCAGGGGACTCTGGGGCCAACGTCCTGACTTTC
NA,TRBV4-1,TRBJ2-2,NA,CASRFGATGELFF,TGCGCCAGCAGATTTGGGGCCACCGGGGAGCTGTTTTTT
NA,TRBV3-1/TRBV3-2,TRBJ2-5,few,CASSQDETQYF,TGTGCCAGCAGCCAAGACGAGACCCAGTACTTC
NA,TRBV5-1,TRBJ2-1,NA,CASSLDPSSYNEQFF,TGCGCCAGCAGCCTCGACCCCTCCTCCTACAATGAGCAGTTCTTC
NA,TRBV27,TRBJ2-1,NA,CASSPGAGPSSYNEQFF,TGTGCCAGCAGTCCAGGCGCGGGCCCGAGCTCCTACAATGAGCAGTTCTTC
NA,TRBV6-5,TRBJ1-1,NA,CASRPRGGHTEAFF,TGTGCCAGCAGGCCAAGGGGAGGGCACACTGAAGCTTTCTTT
NA,TRBV6-1,TRBJ1-2,NA,CASSEASRTVGYTF,TGTGCCAGCAGTGAAGCTAGTAGGACAGTTGGCTACACCTTC
TRBD2,TRBV9,TRBJ2-7,NA,CASSASGSFRGGGYEQYF,TGTGCCAGCAGCGCTAGCGGGAGTTTCCGCGGGGGGGGATACGAGCAGTACTTC
TRBD1,TRBV29-1,TRBJ2-7,NA,CSVEETGERTPTHYEQYF,TGCAGCGTTGAAGAGACAGGGGAACGGACACCAACCCACTACGAGCAGTACTTC
TRBD1,TRBV5-5,TRBJ2-7,few,CASSYRTGELNEQYF,TGTGCCAGCAGCTATCGGACAGGGGAGCTGAACGAGCAGTACTTC